The 16 T cell receptor beta chains listed next were all sequenced from one sample in a study of human T cells and chemical hapten exposure. TCRdb passed the RACE reads through MiXCR, listing each CDR3 protein once. The sample records 40,000 or so distinct CDR3 sequences, around a tenth being singletons. The time point is: patch test 2, 6 weeks after DPC sensitization. Treatment specified: therapeutic diphenylcyclopropenone sensitization with weekly scalp DPC. Unfractionated whole blood yielded the extracted total RNA. The sequences come from whole blood, collected in connection with sensitization to the hapten diphenylcyclopropenone (DPC). These receptors came from a woman in her twenties or thirties with alopecia areata. Some clones in this sample may be carry-over from other donors' samples.

The chain is built from TRBV6-2 or TRBV6-3 and TRBJ2-3, with 10 bases that match TRBD2. Germline-derived CDR1 and CDR2 are MNHEY and SVGEGT. With V trimmed by 1 base and J by 0 bases, 7 bases remained unmatched. This CDR3 is 18 amino acids long. The CDR3 DNA sequence: TGTGCCAGCAGTTACTTTAGCGGGGGGACCACTAGCACAGATACGCAGTATTTT. Translation: CASSYFSGGTTSTDTQYF.

This clonotype was seen a few times. The chain links TRBV20-1 to TRBJ2-3; 8 nucleotides line up with TRBD2. V shed 3 bases, J shed 5 bases, and the junction held 13 bases outside the gene matches. The CDR3 totals 16 residues. Germline assignment: CDR1 DFQATT and CDR2 SNEGSKA (reference sequence). The CDR3 sequence is CSASPGSSGLGDTQYF. In DNA, the CDR3 is TGCAGTGCTAGTCCCGGATCTAGCGGGCTAGGAGATACGCAGTATTTT.

The table lists this clonotype with many counts. This chain links TRBV12-3 or TRBV12-4 with TRBJ2-7; D is possibly TRBD2 (5 bases). The ends were cut back, 7 bases at V and 3 bases at J, with 13 bases in the middle. This CDR3 has 13 residues. CDR3 in DNA: TGTGCCAGCAAGAGGGCAGTCTTCTACGAGCAGTACTTC. It codes for CASKRAVFYEQYF.

This clonotype was seen repeatedly, ten times or more. The rearrangement links TRBV27 to TRBJ2-1, with 8 bases aligning to TRBD2. V was clipped by 0 bases and J by 6 bases; unmatched bases: 7. The CDR3 contains 16 residues. Per the germline V gene, CDR1 is MNHEY and CDR2 is SMNVEV (reference sequence). As DNA, the CDR3 is TGTGCCAGCAGTTTATCTTTAGCGGGGTATATCAATGAGCAGTTCTTC. Translating gives CASSLSLAGYINEQFF.

The table lists this clonotype with a few counts. This chain connects TRBV7-2 to TRBJ1-5; D gene unclear. This CDR3 is built from 17 residues. Trimming removed 1 base at V and 1 base at J, with 14 bases between. Germline assignment: CDR1 SGHTA and CDR2 FQGNSA. CDR3 nucleotides: TGTGCCAGCAGCTTAGAGCCCCGGCAGACCAGCAATCAGCCCCAGCATTTT. Translated: CASSLEPRQTSNQPQHF.

The V and J genes are TRBV29-1 and TRBJ2-4; possibly TRBD1 or TRBD2 for D (5 bases each). The germline V gene has CDR1 SQVTM and CDR2 ANQGSEA. Trimming removed 6 bases from V and 0 bases from J, with 6 bases in between. The CDR3 contains 12 residues. The CDR3 reads CSVGEAKNIQYF. CDR3 in DNA: TGCAGCGTGGGGGAAGCCAAAAACATTCAGTACTTC.

This clonotype was counted a few times. The chain recombines TRBV3-1 with TRBJ2-2, with D possibly called TRBD1 or TRBD2 (5 bases each). From germline, CDR1 is LGHDT and CDR2 YNNKEL (reference sequence). V was clipped by 0 bases and J by 8 bases, with 10 bases between them. The CDR3 has 14 residues. CDR3 bases: TGTGCCAGCAGCCAAGACGGGGACCCAGGGGAGCTGTTTTTT. Its translation: CASSQDGDPGELFF.

In its sample, this clonotype was seen once. The J gene is TRBJ2-3, the V gene TRBV3-1; D is possibly TRBD1 or TRBD2 (6 bases each). The CDR3 has 14 residues. V dropped 2 bases and J dropped 5 bases, with 11 bases sitting between them. Germline CDR1 and CDR2: LGHDT and YNNKEL (reference sequence). CDR3 DNA sequence: TGTGCCAGCAGCCAACGGGGGCGTCTAGATACGCAGTATTTT. Protein product: CASSQRGRLDTQYF.

The rearrangement uses TRBV18 and TRBJ1-6; the D is unclear. With 3 bases removed from V and 0 bases from J, the gap between germline ends came to 12 bases. Germline V gene data show CDR1 as KGHSH and CDR2 as LQKENI. The CDR3 runs to 17 residues. The CDR3 DNA reads TGTGCCAGCTCACCGCTTCCAGCTAGCTCCTATAATTCACCCCTCCACTTT. The encoded protein is CASSPLPASSYNSPLHF.

The chain uses TRBV28 and TRBJ1-2; no reliable D call. The V gene lost 5 bases and the J gene lost 6 bases, with 16 bases spanning the gap. From germline, CDR1 is MDHEN and CDR2 SYDVKM. The CDR3 contains 14 residues. The CDR3 region is CASSRAQLSHGYTF. The CDR3 nucleotides are TGTGCCAGCAGTCGAGCGCAGCTAAGCCATGGCTACACCTTC.

CDR3 in DNA: TGTGCCAGCAGCAACGGACAGACCGCTGGCTACACCTTC. Its translation: CASSNGQTAGYTF. The rearrangement links TRBV7-8 to TRBJ1-2, with D possibly matching TRBD1 (6 bases). V was trimmed by 5 bases and J by 7 bases, leaving 14 bases between them. This CDR3 is built from 13 residues. Germline V CDR1 and CDR2: SGHVS, FQNEAQ. The full variable domain, rest sourced from reference TRBV7-8 and TRBJ1-2, is GAGVSQSPRYKVAKRGQDVALRCDPISGHVSLFWYQQALGQGPEFLTYFQNEAQLDKSGLPSDRFFAERPEGSVSTLKIQRTQQEDSAVYLCASSNGQTAGYTFGSGTRLTVV.

The chain combines TRBV30 with TRBJ1-2, with 9 bases fitting TRBD1. The CDR3 runs 12 residues. Germline V gives CDR1 GTSNPN, CDR2 SVGIG (reference sequence). V lost 3 bases, J lost 8 bases, and 4 bases stayed unmatched. The CDR3 region is CAWRGTGTGYTF. In DNA, the CDR3 is TGTGCCTGGAGGGGGACAGGGACCGGCTACACCTTC.

At least ten counts were recorded for this clonotype. The CDR3 DNA reads TGTGCCAGCAGCCCTACAGGGGGACGCTATGGCTACACCTTC. This translates into CASSPTGGRYGYTF. V is TRBV7-9 and J is TRBJ1-2; TRBD1 agrees at 8 bases. Germline V gene data show CDR1 as SEHNR and CDR2 as FQNEAQ (reference sequence). V was pared by 5 bases and J by 4 bases, with 6 bases of the junction left unmatched. This CDR3 is 14 amino acids long.

On this clonotype: This may be a read error: a much more frequent sequence differs by one nucleotide. This chain links TRBV7-9 with TRBJ2-3; D unresolved. Between the trimmed V and J ends, which lost 5 bases and 3 bases, there was a span of 3 bases. In germline, CDR1 is SEHNR, CDR2 FQNEAQ (reference sequence). The CDR3 covers 11 residues. The CDR3 protein is CASSTTDTQYF. The CDR3 DNA sequence: TGTGCCAGCAGCACAACAGATACGCAGTATTTT.

The rearrangement links TRBV2 to TRBJ2-3, with TRBD2 as a possible D gene (6 bases). Germline CDR1 and CDR2: SNHLY and FYNNEI. Trimming stripped 4 bases from V and 0 bases from J, with 8 bases between. The CDR3 loop spans 14 amino acids. In DNA, the CDR3 is TGTGCCAGCAGTGGGGGGGTGAGCACAGATACGCAGTATTTT. This translates into CASSGGVSTDTQYF.

Remarks on this clonotype: This may arise from a read error, as a much more abundant clone is one base away. V and J are TRBV5-5 and TRBJ2-1; 8 bases are a match to TRBD2. The CDR3 spans 15 residues. The V gene end was trimmed by 4 bases and the J gene end by 4 bases; junction bases not matched to a gene: 7. The germline V gene encodes CDR1 SGHKS and CDR2 YYEKEE (reference sequence). This CDR3 reads CASSRQIAGYNEQFF. CDR3 sequence (DNA): TGTGCCAGCAGCCGCCAAATAGCGGGGTACAATGAGCAGTTCTTC. Full variable domain (remainder filled in from reference TRBV5-5 and TRBJ2-1): DAGVTQSPTHLIKTRGQQVTLRCSPISGHKSVSWYQQVLGQGPQFIFQYYEKEERGRGNFPDRFSARQFPNYSSELNVNALLLGDSALYLCASSRQIAGYNEQFFGPGTRLTVL.